The next 29 T cell receptor beta chains were all read from a single sample in a study of beta chain features in type 1 diabetes. The investigators reverse transcribed all of the isolated RNA, so they sequenced expressed TCRB transcripts. Libraries were prepared by immunoSEQ multiplex PCR; TCRdb keeps only in-frame clonotypes and omits some of them. The table shows about 190,000 clones, with 7.5% to 8.5% occurring only once. General study findings and limits: All four CD4+ subsets from Type 1 diabetes patients carried moderately but significantly shorter TCRB CDR3s.

Their cognate antigens are unknown. Source material: central memory CD4+ T cells from blood. These receptors were obtained from a young man with type 1 diabetes.

V usage is TRBV6-1 and J usage is TRBJ2-1; tentatively, D is TRBD2 (7 bases). This CDR3 has 19 amino acids. CDR1 and CDR2 from the germline V gene are MNHNS and SASEGT. Trimming stripped 3 bases from V and 0 bases from J, with 21 bases between. The CDR3 nucleotides are TGTGCCAGCAGTGATGGGTGGACGAGGGGGGGGCGCTCCTACAATGAGCAGTTCTTC. Residues: CASSDGWTRGGRSYNEQFF.

The V and J genes are TRBV7-2 and TRBJ2-5; 14 bases map to TRBD2. Germline-derived CDR1 and CDR2 are SGHTA and FQGNSA. With 5 bases clipped from V and 4 bases from J, the junction kept 9 bases outside the gene matches. The CDR3 covers 17 residues. CDR3 in amino acids: CASSTTSGGAGRETQYF. The CDR3 DNA sequence: TGTGCCAGCAGCACGACTAGCGGGGGGGCAGGGCGAGAGACCCAGTACTTC.

This clone was recorded a few times. This specimen includes other DNA sequences encoding the same CDR3. This rearrangement joins TRBV28 to TRBJ2-7; D gene ambiguous. Trimming shortened V by 5 bases and J by 4 bases, and 6 bases separated the two germline ends. This CDR3 has 11 amino acids. The germline V gene encodes CDR1 MDHEN and CDR2 SYDVKM. The CDR3 coding sequence is TGTGCCAGCAGTAGAGGATACGAGCAGTACTTC. This translates into CASSRGYEQYF.

The rearrangement links TRBV7-2 to TRBJ2-3; D not certain. This CDR3 has 14 amino acids. Per the germline V gene, CDR1 is SGHTA and CDR2 is FQGNSA. Trimming stripped 5 bases from V and 0 bases from J, with 9 bases between. For the CDR3, the DNA is TGTGCCAGCAGCGCTACGACTAGCACAGATACGCAGTATTTT. This gives the protein CASSATTSTDTQYF.

The chain uses TRBV30 and TRBJ1-4; 10 nucleotides agree with TRBD1. The germline gives CDR1 GTSNPN, CDR2 SVGIG (reference sequence). With V trimmed by 1 base and J by 13 bases, 9 bases remained unmatched. The CDR3 has 14 amino acids. The CDR3 region has the DNA TGTGCCTGGAGTGGCCCGGGACAGGGGTTGGTACTGTTTTTT. It specifies CAWSGPGQGLVLFF.

V usage is TRBV7-8 and J usage is TRBJ1-2; TRBD1 might be the D (5 bases). The CDR3 totals 14 residues. The V gene's germline CDR1 is SGHVS and CDR2 FQNEAQ. The ends were cut back, 2 bases at V and 2 bases at J, with 9 bases in the middle. Here the CDR3 DNA reads TGTGCCAGCAGCTTATTTCGACAGAACTATGGCTACACCTTC. It codes for CASSLFRQNYGYTF.

CDR3 sequence (DNA): TGCGCCAGCAGTCCGACAGGTTGCAAAAACATTCAGTACTTC. Its protein product is CASSPTGCKNIQYF. The chain has TRBV23-1 and TRBJ2-4; D possibly corresponds to TRBD1 (6 bases). TRBV23-1 counts as an open reading frame of uncertain function. V shed 4 bases and J shed 3 bases, with 10 bases lying between them. The CDR3 spans 14 residues.

The rearrangement links TRBV30 to TRBJ2-5; TRBD2 might be the D (6 bases). Trimming removed 0 bases from V and 11 bases from J, with 22 bases in between. Germline loops: CDR1 GTSNPN, CDR2 SVGIG (reference sequence). The CDR3 runs to 15 residues. The CDR3 reads CAWSVRVGDGREQYF. The CDR3 bases are TGTGCCTGGAGTGTTCGGGTAGGGGACGGGAGAGAGCAGTACTTC.

This sequence joins TRBV9 and TRBJ1-2; TRBD1 might be the D (5 bases). The CDR3 extends over 16 amino acids. Germline V gene data show CDR1 as SGDLS and CDR2 as YYNGEE. The V end lost 0 bases, the J end lost 4 bases, and 16 bases lay between the germline ends. In DNA form, the CDR3 reads TGTGCCAGCAGCGTAGGCGGGACGAACAGGCCCTATGGCTACACCTTC. Translating it yields CASSVGGTNRPYGYTF.

This clone was observed at least ten times. The rearrangement links TRBV28 to TRBJ2-7, with D maybe TRBD1 (6 bases). V lost 8 bases to trimming and J lost 2 bases, with 10 bases between them. Germline CDR1 and CDR2: MDHEN and SYDVKM. The CDR3 is 12 amino acids. CDR3 sequence reads: CASGRQAYEQYF. CDR3 in DNA: TGTGCCAGCGGACGACAGGCCTACGAGCAGTACTTC. Full variable domain (outside the CDR3, taken from reference TRBV28 and TRBJ2-7): DVKVTQSSRYLVKRTGEKVFLECVQDMDHENMFWYRQDPGLGLRLIYFSYDVKMKEKGDIPEGYSVSREKKERFSLILESASTNQTSMYLCASGRQAYEQYFGPGTRLTVT.

This clone showed up just a few times. The chain joins TRBV7-2 to TRBJ2-5, with a weak D call TRBD2 (6 bases). The CDR3 totals 13 residues. CDR1 and CDR2 (germline): SGHTA, FQGNSA. V lost 4 bases and J lost 7, with 13 bases in between. The CDR3 nucleotides are TGTGCCAGCAGCTCAACGGAGGGTCGGACCCAGTACTTC. This sequence encodes CASSSTEGRTQYF.

The chain recombines TRBV28 with TRBJ2-7, with 7 bases identical to TRBD1. The V gene end was trimmed by 6 bases and the J gene end by 4 bases; junction bases not matched to a gene: 12. Germline values: CDR1 MDHEN, CDR2 SYDVKM. The CDR3 contains 15 residues. The DNA of the CDR3 is TGTGCCAGCAGCCCCTTGACAGGGACGAGGTACGAGCAGTACTTC. It translates to CASSPLTGTRYEQYF.

This clone was counted only a few times. This chain uses TRBV7-9 with TRBJ2-5; no clear D gene. Germline assignment: CDR1 SEHNR and CDR2 FQNEAQ (reference sequence). CDR3 size: 14 residues. Between the trimmed V and J ends, which lost 1 base and 0 bases, there was a span of 6 bases. CDR3 nucleotides: TGTGCCAGCAGCTTAGGTACAAACCAAGAGACCCAGTACTTC. Translation gives CASSLGTNQETQYF. Full variable domain (rest looked up from reference TRBV7-9 and TRBJ2-5): DTGVSQNPRHKITKRGQNVTFRCDPISEHNRLYWYRQTLGQGPEFLTYFQNEAQLEKSRLLSDRFSAERPKGSFSTLEIQRTEQGDSAMYLCASSLGTNQETQYFGPGTRLLVL.

This clone was seen at least ten times. The chain is built from TRBV28 and TRBJ2-1; TRBD1 matches 7 bases. Trimming cost V 6 bases and J 8 bases; bases outside gene matches: 16. Germline CDR1 is MDHEN and CDR2 is SYDVKM. The CDR3 has 16 amino acids. The CDR3 loop reads CASSSIDRVKGHEQFF. The CDR3 nucleotides are TGTGCCAGCAGCTCCATAGACAGGGTGAAGGGGCATGAGCAGTTCTTC.

This clone was seen only a few times. This chain uses TRBV28 with TRBJ2-3, with 9 bases identical to TRBD2. The V and J ends lost 10 bases and 4 bases, in that order; junction bases with no gene match: 12. The CDR3 loop spans 15 amino acids. Germline V lookup: CDR1 MDHEN, CDR2 SYDVKM. The CDR3 DNA follows: TGTGCCACCCTCTTTAGCGGGAGAGGGGCAGATACGCAGTATTTT. This codes for CATLFSGRGADTQYF.

This rearrangement joins TRBV28 to TRBJ1-5; TRBD1 agrees at 7 bases. V lost 6 bases, J lost 5 bases, and 10 bases stayed unmatched. The length of the CDR3 is 15 residues. Germline V CDR1 and CDR2: MDHEN, SYDVKM. CDR3 in DNA: TGTGCCAGCAGCCCGACAGGGCCGTTCGATCAGCCCCAGCATTTT. This translates into CASSPTGPFDQPQHF.

The sample holds a few counts of this clone. This sequence joins TRBV29-1 and TRBJ2-5; D is perhaps TRBD2 (5 bases). Germline loops: CDR1 SQVTM, CDR2 ANQGSEA. The CDR3 extends over 13 amino acids. Trimming cost V 4 bases and J 0 bases, with 9 bases left between them. The CDR3 nucleotides read TGCAGCGTTGGGTCCGGGGACCAAGAGACCCAGTACTTC. Residues: CSVGSGDQETQYF.

The chain combines TRBV4-3 with TRBJ2-5, with 7 bases aligning to TRBD1. CDR1 LGHNA and CDR2 YSLEER come from the germline V gene. With V trimmed by 0 bases and J by 5 bases, 9 bases remained unmatched. This CDR3 has 16 residues. This chain's CDR3 is CASSQDFNRGWETQYF. The DNA for the CDR3 is TGCGCCAGCAGCCAAGATTTTAACAGGGGATGGGAGACCCAGTACTTC.

The chain employs TRBV10-3 and TRBJ2-5; weak D call: TRBD2 (5 bases). This CDR3 contains 12 residues. Germline CDR1 reads ENHRY; CDR2 reads SYGVKD. V gave up 2 bases and J gave up 10 bases, with 11 bases separating them. The CDR3 DNA is TGTGCCATCAGTGAGCCCCGAGGGAGCCAGTACTTC. It encodes CAISEPRGSQYF.

V gene TRBV19 combines with J gene TRBJ2-5; D remains ambiguous. The CDR3 totals 14 residues. Trimming removed 3 bases from V and 5 bases from J, with 13 bases in between. Germline-derived CDR1 and CDR2 are LNHDA and SQIVND (reference sequence). The CDR3 spells CASSIRQAAETQYF. In DNA form, the CDR3 reads TGTGCCAGTAGTATTAGGCAGGCTGCGGAGACCCAGTACTTC.

This chain links TRBV5-1 with TRBJ2-3, with TRBD1 as a possible D gene (7 bases). The CDR3 contains 16 residues. The germline V and J ends were trimmed by 4 bases and 1 base, with 16 bases remaining between them. Germline V gene data show CDR1 as SGHRS and CDR2 as YFSETQ. CDR3: CASSGGGTVGTDTQYF. In DNA, the CDR3 is TGCGCCAGCAGCGGAGGGGGGACAGTAGGCACAGATACGCAGTATTTT.

The chain uses TRBV30 and TRBJ2-3, with D possibly TRBD2 on 5 matching bases. Trimming pared 3 bases from V and 6 bases from J, leaving 10 bases between. CDR1 is GTSNPN and CDR2 is SVGIG in the germline V gene (reference sequence). The CDR3 consists of 12 residues. For the CDR3, the DNA is TGTGCCTGGAGCTACAAGCGGGATACGCAGTATTTT. It codes for CAWSYKRDTQYF.

This clone was counted only a few times. The V and J genes are TRBV11-2 and TRBJ2-2, with D unresolved. The length of the CDR3 is 13 residues. Per the germline V gene, CDR1 is SGHAT and CDR2 is FQNNGV. V lost 0 bases to trimming and J lost 5 bases, with 4 bases between them. CDR3 region: CASSLDRTGELFF. CDR3 DNA: TGTGCCAGCAGCTTAGATCGTACCGGGGAGCTGTTTTTT.

This clone was seen a few times. The J gene is TRBJ2-5, the V gene TRBV10-3; 7 nucleotides match TRBD2. The ends lost 10 bases at V and 2 bases at J; junction bases unmatched: 19. CDR3 length: 17 residues. Per germline, CDR1 ENHRY and CDR2 SYGVKD. CDR3 protein: CATSPRGGEGPQETQYF. The CDR3 coding sequence is TGTGCCACTTCGCCCAGAGGAGGGGAGGGACCTCAAGAGACCCAGTACTTC.

This chain connects TRBV6-6 to TRBJ2-5, with a possible D match to TRBD2 (6 bases). Per the germline V gene, CDR1 is MNHNY and CDR2 is SVGAGI (reference sequence). V lost 5 bases and J 5 bases, leaving 12 bases between the germline ends. The CDR3 runs to 13 residues. The CDR3 spells CASSAPSEETQYF. The CDR3 nucleotides read TGTGCCAGCAGTGCCCCTAGCGAGGAGACCCAGTACTTC.

This clone occurred many times. The rearrangement uses TRBV4-3 and TRBJ2-2; 7 bases align to TRBD2. The V segment lost 4 bases and the J segment 0 bases; nucleotides outside the gene matches: 5. The CDR3 contains 16 residues. Per the germline V gene, CDR1 is LGHNA and CDR2 is YSLEER. The CDR3 loop is CASSPGGSPNTGELFF. CDR3 coding DNA: TGCGCCAGCAGCCCGGGGGGTTCTCCGAACACCGGGGAGCTGTTTTTT.

The sample holds a few counts of this clone. V gene TRBV15 combines with J gene TRBJ2-7, with a tentative D call TRBD2 (5 bases). CDR1 and CDR2 (germline): LNHNV, YYDKDF (reference sequence). The CDR3 length is 13 residues. Trimming removed 1 base at V and 4 bases at J, with 8 bases between. The CDR3 here is CATSRAEGYEQYF. CDR3 bases: TGTGCCACCAGCAGAGCAGAGGGATACGAGCAGTACTTC.

The chain carries TRBV6-1 and TRBJ1-5, with 7 bases aligning to TRBD1. CDR1 is MNHNS and CDR2 is SASEGT in the germline V gene. Trimming took 8 bases from V and 3 from J; bases not matched to a gene: 10. The CDR3 has 15 amino acids. The CDR3 region is CASRRGDSLNQPQHF. The CDR3 DNA is TGTGCCAGCCGTCGCGGGGACAGCCTCAATCAGCCCCAGCATTTT.

The chain couples TRBV18 to TRBJ1-4; 9 bases fit TRBD1. There are 17 residues in the CDR3. Germline CDR1 reads KGHSH; CDR2 reads LQKENI. V lost 6 bases to trimming and J lost 1 base; unmatched junction nucleotides: 9. The CDR3 region is CASSKQGAIETNEKLFF. In nucleotides, the CDR3 is TGTGCCAGCTCTAAACAGGGGGCGATAGAAACTAATGAAAAACTGTTTTTT.